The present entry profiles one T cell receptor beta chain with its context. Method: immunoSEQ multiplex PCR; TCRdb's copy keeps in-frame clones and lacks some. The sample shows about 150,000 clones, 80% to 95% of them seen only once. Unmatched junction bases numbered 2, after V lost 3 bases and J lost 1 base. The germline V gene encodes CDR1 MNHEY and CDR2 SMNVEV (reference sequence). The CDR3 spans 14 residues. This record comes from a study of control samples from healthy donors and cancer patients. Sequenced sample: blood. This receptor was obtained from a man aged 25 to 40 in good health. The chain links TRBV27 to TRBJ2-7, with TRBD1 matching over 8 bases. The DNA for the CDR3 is TGTGCCAGCAGTTTTCGACAGGGGTCCTACGAGCAGTACTTC. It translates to CASSFRQGSYEQYF.